This entry is about one T cell receptor (beta chain). These data come from a study of T cells in Graves' hyperthyroidism and ophthalmopathy. Germline CDR1 and CDR2: MNHEY and SVGEGT. The CDR3 covers 11 residues. Trimming stripped 7 bases from V and 4 bases from J, with 8 bases between. Authors of the study amplified TCR beta CDR3 regions from RNA transcripts. With the HTBI primer set, the TCR CDR3 went through a first round of RT-PCR. TCRdb reanalysed the multiplex PCR reads using MiXCR and keeps one entry per CDR3 protein. The table records more than 300,000 distinct CDR3 sequences, approximately 15% of them present only once.

J is TRBJ2-7 and V is TRBV6-2 or TRBV6-3; D may be TRBD1 (5 bases). The material sequenced was blood. The clonotype was recovered from a woman aged 55 to 70 with Graves' hyperthyroidism. CDR3 coding DNA: TGTGCCAGCACAGGGTCTTACGAGCAGTACTTC. This sequence encodes CASTGSYEQYF.